These 7 T cell receptor beta chains were sequenced from one sample in a study of persistence of HIV-infected CD4 T cells. These receptors' antigens are unknown. The libraries were made with immunoSEQ version 4 in survey mode. Libraries were prepared by immunoSEQ multiplex PCR; TCRdb keeps only in-frame clonotypes and omits some of them. The sample lists 40,000 to 55,000 clones, 85% to 90% seen once, with about 3.5% in the top ten. Anti-CD3/anti-CD28 beads served as a nonspecific positive control stimulus. Responding CD4+ T cells were sorted by upregulation of both CD40 ligand and CD69. The source was CD4+ T cells sorted from PBMCs after approximately 19-hour stimulation, collected from a patient who received antiretroviral therapy. The origin of the receptors is an adult woman with HIV who was CMV-seropositive.

Remarks on this clone: Other DNA sequences in the sample encode the same CDR3. The rearrangement links TRBV28 to TRBJ1-1; unclear D gene. Trimming shortened V by 7 bases and J by 1 base, and 10 bases separated the two germline ends. The CDR3 consists of 13 residues. Germline CDR1 and CDR2: MDHEN and SYDVKM. The CDR3 loop is CASTPPGNTEAFF. The DNA of the CDR3 is TGTGCCAGCACCCCCCCAGGGAACACTGAAGCTTTCTTT.

The chain carries TRBV4-3 and TRBJ2-2; no clear D gene. Trimming cost V 6 bases and J 10 bases, with 12 bases left between them. CDR1 LGHNA and CDR2 YSLEER come from the germline V gene. CDR3 length: 12 residues. The CDR3 spells CASSLESKELFF. The CDR3 DNA sequence: TGCGCCAGCAGTCTCGAGTCAAAGGAGCTGTTTTTT.

The chain carries TRBV6-6 and TRBJ2-5; D call uncertain. The germline V gene has CDR1 MNHNY and CDR2 SVGAGI (reference sequence). V lost 0 bases, J lost 3 bases, and 8 bases lay in between. The CDR3 has 14 residues. The DNA of the CDR3 is TGTGCCAGCAGTTACTCGTCAGTGAAAGAGACCCAGTACTTC. Its protein is CASSYSSVKETQYF.

This rearrangement joins TRBV7-8 to TRBJ2-5; TRBD2 matches at 9 bases. This CDR3 comprises 16 residues. Germline V gene data show CDR1 as SGHVS and CDR2 as FQNEAQ. J lost 3 bases, V lost 1 base, and 6 bases had no gene match. The CDR3 protein is CASSLGTSVWKETQYF. CDR3 bases: TGTGCCAGCAGCTTAGGGACTAGCGTGTGGAAAGAGACCCAGTACTTC.

V usage is TRBV29-1 and J usage is TRBJ1-5, with D perhaps TRBD1 (5 bases). Germline V gene data show CDR1 as SQVTM and CDR2 as ANQGSEA. The ends were cut back, 6 bases at V and 3 bases at J, with 12 bases in the middle. CDR3 length: 13 amino acids. CDR3 in DNA: TGCAGCGTGGGGGGGGGAAACAATCAGCCCCAGCATTTT. Translating gives CSVGGGNNQPQHF.

This chain connects TRBV5-1 to TRBJ2-3; 11 bases fit TRBD2. Looked up from germline, CDR1 is SGHRS and CDR2 is YFSETQ. The J segment lost 1 base and the V segment lost 4 bases, leaving 5 bases of the junction unmatched. The CDR3 is 16 residues long. CDR3 DNA: TGCGCCAGCAGCGCTGCGACTAGCGGGGGCACAGATACGCAGTATTTT. This sequence encodes CASSAATSGGTDTQYF.

This clone was found once. This chain connects TRBV19 to TRBJ2-1, with a possible D match to TRBD2 (6 bases). Trimming removed 1 base at V and 5 bases at J, with 15 bases between. The CDR3 runs to 16 residues. Germline CDR1 reads LNHDA; CDR2 reads SQIVND (reference sequence). The CDR3: CASSIGRPSANNEQFF. The CDR3 DNA sequence: TGTGCCAGTAGTATAGGAAGGCCTAGCGCCAACAATGAGCAGTTCTTC.